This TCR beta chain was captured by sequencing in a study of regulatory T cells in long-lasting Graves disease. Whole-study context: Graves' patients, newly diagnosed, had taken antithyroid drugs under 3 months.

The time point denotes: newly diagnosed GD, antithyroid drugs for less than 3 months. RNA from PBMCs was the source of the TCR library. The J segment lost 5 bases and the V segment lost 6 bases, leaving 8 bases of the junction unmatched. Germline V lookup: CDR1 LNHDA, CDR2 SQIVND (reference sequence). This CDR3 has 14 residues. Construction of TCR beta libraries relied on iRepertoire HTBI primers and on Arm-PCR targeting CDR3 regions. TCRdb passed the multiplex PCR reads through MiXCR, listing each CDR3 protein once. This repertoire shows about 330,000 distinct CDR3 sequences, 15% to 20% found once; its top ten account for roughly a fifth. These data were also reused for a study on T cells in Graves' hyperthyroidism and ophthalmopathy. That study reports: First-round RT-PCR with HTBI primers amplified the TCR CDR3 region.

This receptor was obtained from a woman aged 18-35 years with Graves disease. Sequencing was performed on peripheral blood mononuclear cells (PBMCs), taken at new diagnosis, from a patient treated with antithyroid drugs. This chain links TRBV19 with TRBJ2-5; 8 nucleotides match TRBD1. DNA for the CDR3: TGTGCCAGTAGCGGAGGACAGGGTGTGGAGACCCAGTACTTC. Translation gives CASSGGQGVETQYF.